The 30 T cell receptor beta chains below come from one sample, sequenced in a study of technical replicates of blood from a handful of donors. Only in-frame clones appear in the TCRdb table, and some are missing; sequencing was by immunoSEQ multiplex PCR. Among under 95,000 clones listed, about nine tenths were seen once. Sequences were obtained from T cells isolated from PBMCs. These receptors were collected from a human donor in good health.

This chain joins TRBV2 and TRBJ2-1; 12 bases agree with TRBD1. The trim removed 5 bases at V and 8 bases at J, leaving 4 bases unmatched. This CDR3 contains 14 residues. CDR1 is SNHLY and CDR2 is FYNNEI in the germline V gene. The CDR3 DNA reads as TGTGCCAGCAGTCCCGGGACAGGGGGCTATGAGCAGTTCTTC. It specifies CASSPGTGGYEQFF.

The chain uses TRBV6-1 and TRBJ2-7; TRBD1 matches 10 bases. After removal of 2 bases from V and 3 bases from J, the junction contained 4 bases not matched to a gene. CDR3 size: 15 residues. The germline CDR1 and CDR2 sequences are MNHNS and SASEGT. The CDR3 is CASSELTGGLYEQYF. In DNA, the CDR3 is TGTGCCAGCAGTGAATTGACAGGGGGCCTCTACGAGCAGTACTTC.

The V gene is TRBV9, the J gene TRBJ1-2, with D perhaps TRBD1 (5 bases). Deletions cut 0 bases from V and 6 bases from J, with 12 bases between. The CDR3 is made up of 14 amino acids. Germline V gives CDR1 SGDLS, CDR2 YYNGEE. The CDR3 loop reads CASSVVGGLDGYTF. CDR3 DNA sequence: TGTGCCAGCAGCGTAGTGGGGGGATTAGATGGCTACACCTTC.

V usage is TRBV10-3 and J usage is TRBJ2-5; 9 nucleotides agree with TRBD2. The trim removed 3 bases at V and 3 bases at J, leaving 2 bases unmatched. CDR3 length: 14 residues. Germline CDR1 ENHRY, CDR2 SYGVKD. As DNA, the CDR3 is TGTGCCATCAGTGATTTAGCGGGAGAAGAGACCCAGTACTTC. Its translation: CAISDLAGEETQYF.

CDR3 residues: CASSEAGGNEKLFF. The CDR3 DNA sequence: TGTGCCAGCAGTGAGGCGGGGGGTAATGAAAAACTGTTTTTT. The genes are TRBV25-1 and TRBJ1-4, with D maybe TRBD1 (5 bases). Per the germline V gene, CDR1 is MGHDK and CDR2 is SYGVNS. Trimming shortened V by 3 bases and J by 4 bases, and 9 bases separated the two germline ends. This CDR3 comprises 14 residues.

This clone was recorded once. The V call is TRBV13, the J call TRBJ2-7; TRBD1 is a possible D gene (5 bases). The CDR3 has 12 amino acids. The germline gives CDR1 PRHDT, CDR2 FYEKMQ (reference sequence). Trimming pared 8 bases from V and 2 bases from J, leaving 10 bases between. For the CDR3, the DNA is TGTGCCAGCGGCAGGGTGGCCTACGAGCAGTACTTC. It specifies CASGRVAYEQYF.

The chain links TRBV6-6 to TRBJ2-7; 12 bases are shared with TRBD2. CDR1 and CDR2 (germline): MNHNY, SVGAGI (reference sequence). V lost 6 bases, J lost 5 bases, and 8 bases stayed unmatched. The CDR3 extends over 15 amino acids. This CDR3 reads CASRFRTSGNNEQYF. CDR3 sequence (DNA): TGTGCCAGCAGATTCCGGACTAGCGGGAACAACGAGCAGTACTTC.

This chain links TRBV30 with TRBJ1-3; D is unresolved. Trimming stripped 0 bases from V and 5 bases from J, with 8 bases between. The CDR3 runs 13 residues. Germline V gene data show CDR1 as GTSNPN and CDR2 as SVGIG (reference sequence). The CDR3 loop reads CAWSVQPRNTIYF. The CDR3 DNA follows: TGTGCCTGGAGTGTGCAACCTAGAAACACCATATATTTT.

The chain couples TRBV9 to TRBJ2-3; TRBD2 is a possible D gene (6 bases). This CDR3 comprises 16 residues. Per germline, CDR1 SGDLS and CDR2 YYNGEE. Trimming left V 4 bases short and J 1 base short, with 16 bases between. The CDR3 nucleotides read TGTGCCAGCAGCCCCGAGGGCGGGGTCGGCACAGATACGCAGTATTTT. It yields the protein CASSPEGGVGTDTQYF.

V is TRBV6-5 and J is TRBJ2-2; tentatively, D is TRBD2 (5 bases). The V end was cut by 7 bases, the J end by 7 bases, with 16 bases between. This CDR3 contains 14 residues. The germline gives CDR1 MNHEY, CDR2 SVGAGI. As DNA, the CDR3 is TGTGCCAGCACCAATCTACTAGAAGGCGGGGAGCTGTTTTTT. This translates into CASTNLLEGGELFF.

This CDR3 is CASSLATGSQPQHF. The DNA of the CDR3 is TGTGCCAGCAGTTTAGCGACAGGGTCTCAGCCCCAGCATTTT. The V gene is TRBV27, the J gene TRBJ1-5; 7 nucleotides agree with TRBD1. This CDR3 comprises 14 residues. CDR1 and CDR2 from the germline V gene are MNHEY and SMNVEV (reference sequence). V shed 2 bases, J shed 6 bases, and the junction held 4 bases outside the gene matches.

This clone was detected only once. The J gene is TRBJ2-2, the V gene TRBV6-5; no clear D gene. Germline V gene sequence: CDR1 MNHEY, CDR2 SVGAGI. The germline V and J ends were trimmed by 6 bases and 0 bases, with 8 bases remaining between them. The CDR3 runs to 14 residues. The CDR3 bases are TGTGCCAGCAGCCGCAGCGCGAACACCGGGGAGCTGTTTTTT. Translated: CASSRSANTGELFF.

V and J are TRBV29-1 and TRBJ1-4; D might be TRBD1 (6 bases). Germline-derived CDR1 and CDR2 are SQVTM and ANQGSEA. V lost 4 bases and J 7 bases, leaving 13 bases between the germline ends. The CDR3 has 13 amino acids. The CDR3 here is CSVGRSRGEKLFF. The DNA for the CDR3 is TGCAGCGTTGGACGGTCCAGGGGTGAAAAACTGTTTTTT.

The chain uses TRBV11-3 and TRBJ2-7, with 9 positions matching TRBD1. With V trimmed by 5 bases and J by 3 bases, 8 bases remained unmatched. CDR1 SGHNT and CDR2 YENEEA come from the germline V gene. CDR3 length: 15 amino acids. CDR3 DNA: TGTGCCAGCAGCCCCCGACAGGGGGGAGTCTACGAGCAGTACTTC. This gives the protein CASSPRQGGVYEQYF.

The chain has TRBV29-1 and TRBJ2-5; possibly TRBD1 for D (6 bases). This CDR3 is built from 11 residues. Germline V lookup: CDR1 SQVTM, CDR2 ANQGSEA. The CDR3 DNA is TGCAGTGCGGACAGCCAAGAGACCCAGTACTTC. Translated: CSADSQETQYF.

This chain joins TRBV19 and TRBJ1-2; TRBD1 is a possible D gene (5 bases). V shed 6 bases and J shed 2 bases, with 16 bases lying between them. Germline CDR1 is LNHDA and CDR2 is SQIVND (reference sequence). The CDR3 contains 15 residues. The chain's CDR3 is CASSDAVRGNYGYTF. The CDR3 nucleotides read TGTGCCAGTAGCGATGCCGTCCGGGGGAACTATGGCTACACCTTC.

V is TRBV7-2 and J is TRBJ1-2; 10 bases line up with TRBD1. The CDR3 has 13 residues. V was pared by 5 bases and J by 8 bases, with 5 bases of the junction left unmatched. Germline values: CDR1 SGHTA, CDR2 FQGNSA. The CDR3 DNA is TGTGCCAGCAGCCACGGACAGGGGGGCGGCTACACCTTC. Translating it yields CASSHGQGGGYTF.

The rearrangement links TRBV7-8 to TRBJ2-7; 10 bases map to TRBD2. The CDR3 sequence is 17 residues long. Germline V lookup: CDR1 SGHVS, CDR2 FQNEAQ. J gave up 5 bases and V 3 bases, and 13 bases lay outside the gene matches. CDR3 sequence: CASSFRASGRRFHEQYF. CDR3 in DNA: TGTGCCAGCAGCTTTAGGGCTAGCGGGAGAAGGTTCCACGAGCAGTACTTC.

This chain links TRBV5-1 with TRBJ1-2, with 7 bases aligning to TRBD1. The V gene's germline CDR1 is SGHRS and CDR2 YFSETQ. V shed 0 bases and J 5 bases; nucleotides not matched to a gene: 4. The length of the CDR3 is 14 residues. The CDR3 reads CASSLEGTAYGYTF. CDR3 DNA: TGCGCCAGCAGCTTGGAAGGGACAGCTTATGGCTACACCTTC.

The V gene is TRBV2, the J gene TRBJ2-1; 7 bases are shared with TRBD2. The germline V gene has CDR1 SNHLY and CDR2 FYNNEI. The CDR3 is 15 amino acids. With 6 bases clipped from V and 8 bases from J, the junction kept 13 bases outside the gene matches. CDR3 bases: TGTGCCAGCAGCGATCGGGACCGGGAGGCGGATGAGCAGTTCTTC. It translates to CASSDRDREADEQFF.

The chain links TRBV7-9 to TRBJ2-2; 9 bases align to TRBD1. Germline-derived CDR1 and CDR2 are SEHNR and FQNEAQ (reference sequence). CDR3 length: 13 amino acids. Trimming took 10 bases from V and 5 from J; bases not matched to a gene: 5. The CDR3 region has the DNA TGTGCCACCCCGACAGGGGGTACCGGGGAGCTGTTTTTT. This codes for CATPTGGTGELFF.

For the CDR3, the DNA is TGTGCCACCAGTCAGGGGGTTCCCTACGAGCAGTACTTC. Translated, it gives CATSQGVPYEQYF. The chain recombines TRBV11-2 with TRBJ2-7; 7 positions match TRBD1. J gave up 2 bases and V 10 bases, and 8 bases lay outside the gene matches. The CDR3 has 13 residues. Germline V lookup: CDR1 SGHAT, CDR2 FQNNGV.

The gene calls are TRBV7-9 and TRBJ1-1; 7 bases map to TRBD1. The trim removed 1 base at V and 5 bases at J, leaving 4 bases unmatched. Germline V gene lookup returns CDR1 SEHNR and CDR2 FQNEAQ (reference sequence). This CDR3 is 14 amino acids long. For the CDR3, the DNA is TGTGCCAGCAGCTTAGGAGGGGGCAAGACTGAAGCTTTCTTT. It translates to CASSLGGGKTEAFF.

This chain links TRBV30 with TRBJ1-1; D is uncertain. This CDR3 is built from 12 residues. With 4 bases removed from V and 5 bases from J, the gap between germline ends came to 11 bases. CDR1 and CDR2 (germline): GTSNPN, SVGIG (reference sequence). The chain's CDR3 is CAWTGEWTEAFF. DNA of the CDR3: TGTGCCTGGACTGGGGAGTGGACTGAAGCTTTCTTT.

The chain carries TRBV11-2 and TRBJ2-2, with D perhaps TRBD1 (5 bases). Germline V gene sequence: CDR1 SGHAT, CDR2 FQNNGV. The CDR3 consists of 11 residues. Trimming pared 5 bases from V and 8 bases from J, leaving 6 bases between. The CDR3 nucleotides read TGTGCCAGCAGCCGGACAGGGGAGCTGTTTTTT. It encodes CASSRTGELFF. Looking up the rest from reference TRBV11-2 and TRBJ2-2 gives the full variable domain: EAGVAQSPRYKIIEKRQSVAFWCNPISGHATLYWYQQILGQGPKLLIQFQNNGVVDDSQLPKDRFSAERLKGVDSTLKIQPAKLEDSAVYLCASSRTGELFFGEGSRLTVL.

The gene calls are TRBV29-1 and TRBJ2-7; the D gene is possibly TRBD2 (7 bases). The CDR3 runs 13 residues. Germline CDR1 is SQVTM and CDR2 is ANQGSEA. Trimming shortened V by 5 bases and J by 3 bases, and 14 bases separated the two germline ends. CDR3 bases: TGCAGCGTTTCAAAGGGGGGGAACTACGAGCAGTACTTC. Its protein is CSVSKGGNYEQYF.

The CDR3 sequence: CASSAVAGGQLGYNEQFF. The CDR3 nucleotides read TGCGCCAGCAGCGCAGTGGCGGGAGGGCAATTGGGTTACAATGAGCAGTTCTTC. The chain combines TRBV4-1 with TRBJ2-1; 9 nucleotides line up with TRBD2. The V segment lost 5 bases and the J segment 4 bases; nucleotides outside the gene matches: 15. Germline V gene sequence: CDR1 MGHRA, CDR2 YSYEKL. The CDR3 spans 18 residues.

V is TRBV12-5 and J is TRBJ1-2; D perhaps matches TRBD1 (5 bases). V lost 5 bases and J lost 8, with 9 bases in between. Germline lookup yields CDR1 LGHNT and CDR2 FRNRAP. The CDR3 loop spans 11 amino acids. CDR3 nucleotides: TGTGCTAGTGGTGGACAATGGGGCTACACCTTC. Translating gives CASGGQWGYTF.

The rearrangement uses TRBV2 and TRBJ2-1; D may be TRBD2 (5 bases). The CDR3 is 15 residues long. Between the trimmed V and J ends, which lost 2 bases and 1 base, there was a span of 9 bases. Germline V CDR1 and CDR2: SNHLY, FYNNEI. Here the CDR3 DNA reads TGTGCCAGCAGTGAATATAGCGAGTCCTACAATGAGCAGTTCTTC. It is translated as CASSEYSESYNEQFF.

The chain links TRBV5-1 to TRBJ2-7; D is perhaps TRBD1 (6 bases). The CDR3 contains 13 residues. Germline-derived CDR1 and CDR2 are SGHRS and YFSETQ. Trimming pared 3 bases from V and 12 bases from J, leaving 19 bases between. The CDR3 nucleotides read TGCGCCAGCAGCTGGGACAAGGGAAAGGTGCGGTACTTC. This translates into CASSWDKGKVRYF.